This T cell receptor beta chain was documented in a study of blood T cell repertoires in COVID-19. Overall study: From T cells, B-cell-depleted T cells, or PBMCs came the material, which was cDNA or gDNA.

In the original workflow: Reference gene primers were amplified, and this amplification served to estimate nucleated cell counts. Assay used: immunoSEQ multiplex PCR; TCRdb lists only in-frame clones, some missing. V and J calls plus clone size are reproduced from that table; the DNA served to infer D and trimming. The data show about 140,000 clones, about 87% seen once. Clinical history as reported by participants underpinned cohort assignment. Per the germline V gene, CDR1 is SGHRS and CDR2 is YFSETQ. The CDR3 contains 16 residues. Between the trimmed V and J ends, which lost 0 bases and 1 base, there was a span of 11 bases. This clone was recorded once.

The sample consisted of PBMCs or T cells enriched from blood (not recorded which). This TCR came from a man aged 60 to 75 who had recovered from COVID-19. The chain is built from TRBV5-1 and TRBJ2-4; tentatively, D is TRBD1 (6 bases). The CDR3: CASSLGTGFAKNIQYF. CDR3 DNA: TGCGCCAGCAGCTTGGGCACAGGGTTTGCCAAAAACATTCAGTACTTC.